This T cell receptor (beta chain) was observed in a study of identical twins. In TCRdb, the 5' RACE reads were re-called with MiXCR into one record per CDR3 protein. The sample comprises some 500,000 distinct CDR3 sequences, roughly 21% of which are singletons, and 0.91% rests with the top ten. The V gene's germline CDR1 is MNHNS and CDR2 SASEGT. V dropped 6 bases and J dropped 1 base, with 14 bases sitting between them. The CDR3 is made up of 15 amino acids. In its sample, this clonotype was seen a few times. These records were also assigned to another study, of T cells expressing NK-cell markers.

The sequence was collected from a woman aged 18-29 years in good health. The chain carries TRBV6-1 and TRBJ2-3; D remains unclear. Sequencing was performed on CD4+ T cells sorted from blood. The CDR3 protein is CASSDTYLRTDTQYF. CDR3 nucleotide sequence: TGTGCCAGCAGCGACACGTACTTACGCACAGATACGCAGTATTTT.